A single sample is the source of the 18 T cell receptor beta chains below, sequenced in a study of vaccination effects on CD4 cells after COVID-19. Assay: immunoSEQ multiplex PCR; the TCRdb copy retains only in-frame clones and omits some. Seen here are approximately 37,000 clones, about 63% observed once, and the top ten hold approximately 8%. What these receptors recognize is not known. A roughly 11-day culture period preceded the isolation of CD4+ T cells. Every participant took two doses of the BNT162b2 or mRNA-1273 vaccine. The starting material was CD4+ T cells from PBMCs cultured without peptide, obtained after COVID-19 vaccination. The receptors were gathered from a human donor who received a COVID-19 vaccine.

This clone was picked up one time. V usage is TRBV6-1 and J usage is TRBJ1-2; D is ambiguous. The CDR3 consists of 16 residues. V shed 4 bases and J shed 4 bases, with 19 bases lying between them. Looked up from germline, CDR1 is MNHNS and CDR2 is SASEGT. CDR3 residues: CASSVSGAASGYGYTF. Here the CDR3 DNA reads TGTGCCAGCAGTGTATCGGGCGCAGCTTCTGGCTATGGCTACACCTTC.

As for this clone: The same CDR3 also results from other DNA sequences found in this sample. The chain links TRBV15 to TRBJ1-5, with no clear D. The length of the CDR3 is 12 residues. Per the germline V gene, CDR1 is LNHNV and CDR2 is YYDKDF (reference sequence). The ends were cut back, 3 bases at V and 3 bases at J, with 3 bases in the middle. Written as DNA, the CDR3 is TGTGCCACCAGCAGGGACAATCAGCCCCAGCATTTT. Translating gives CATSRDNQPQHF.

The rearrangement uses TRBV5-5 and TRBJ2-3, with D perhaps TRBD1 or TRBD2 (7 bases each). V gave up 3 bases and J gave up 0 bases, with 20 bases separating them. The CDR3 consists of 18 residues. Germline V gene data show CDR1 as SGHKS and CDR2 as YYEKEE (reference sequence). In DNA, the CDR3 is TGTGCCAGCAGCTACGCAGGGGGGGCTTTCACTAGCACAGATACGCAGTATTTT. It yields the protein CASSYAGGAFTSTDTQYF.

CDR3 DNA sequence: TGTGCCAGCAGAGGAGGGTCAGGTCCCTATTCACCCCTCCACTTT. It encodes CASRGGSGPYSPLHF. The V and J genes are TRBV2 and TRBJ1-6; D remains unclear. This CDR3 has 15 residues. Germline V gene data show CDR1 as SNHLY and CDR2 as FYNNEI. Trimming took off 6 bases at V and 8 bases at J, with 17 bases between the two ends. The whole variable domain, filled in from reference TRBV2 and TRBJ1-6, reads EPEVTQTPSHQVTQMGQEVILRCVPISNHLYFYWYRQILGQKVEFLVSFYNNEISEKSEIFDDQFSVERPDGSNFTLKIRSTKLEDSAMYFCASRGGSGPYSPLHFGNGTRLTVT.

The rearrangement links TRBV5-1 to TRBJ2-5; no clear D. CDR1 and CDR2 (germline): SGHRS, YFSETQ. The CDR3 is made up of 13 amino acids. Deletions cut 2 bases from V and 6 bases from J, with 11 bases between. The CDR3 is CASSFGVVKTQYF. In DNA, the CDR3 is TGCGCCAGCAGCTTTGGGGTTGTGAAGACCCAGTACTTC.

This chain connects TRBV4-1 to TRBJ1-4, with 7 bases lining up with TRBD1. Unmatched junction bases numbered 10, after V lost 6 bases and J lost 3 bases. Germline CDR1 is MGHRA and CDR2 is YSYEKL. The CDR3 extends over 16 amino acids. CDR3 protein: CASSELQGTANEKLFF. The DNA of the CDR3 is TGCGCCAGCAGTGAACTACAGGGGACGGCTAATGAAAAACTGTTTTTT.

The chain recombines TRBV5-1 with TRBJ2-3, with a weak D call TRBD1 (5 bases). The CDR3 loop spans 15 amino acids. Trimming took 0 bases from V and 2 from J, leaving 10 bases between them. The germline gives CDR1 SGHRS, CDR2 YFSETQ. The CDR3 coding sequence is TGCGCCAGCAGCTTGGAGGGGCTGCACACAGATACGCAGTATTTT. Translation gives CASSLEGLHTDTQYF.

The rearrangement uses TRBV3-1 (or the pseudogene TRBV3-2) and TRBJ1-2; 8 nucleotides agree with TRBD1. The CDR3 consists of 15 residues. V shed 1 base and J 8 bases; nucleotides not matched to a gene: 9. Per the germline V gene, CDR1 is LGHDT and CDR2 is YNNKEL (reference sequence). CDR3 in DNA: TGTGCCAGCAGCCAAGTTTGGACAGGGTCGTACGGCTACACCTTC. Encoded protein: CASSQVWTGSYGYTF.

The chain joins TRBV25-1 to TRBJ2-5; the D gene is possibly TRBD1 (6 bases). Trimming removed 6 bases at V and 0 bases at J, with 11 bases between. The CDR3 runs to 14 residues. CDR1 is MGHDK, CDR2 SYGVNS, per germline. The CDR3 spells CASSYHRDQETQYF. CDR3 nucleotides: TGTGCCAGCAGCTATCACAGGGACCAAGAGACCCAGTACTTC.

The J gene is TRBJ2-5, the V gene TRBV5-1; D gene unclear. Germline V gene sequence: CDR1 SGHRS, CDR2 YFSETQ. The CDR3 runs 15 residues. V lost 6 bases to trimming and J lost 2 bases, with 17 bases between them. The CDR3 DNA follows: TGCGCCAGCATGATGTCTGCAACCCATCAAGAGACCCAGTACTTC. This gives the protein CASMMSATHQETQYF.

The rearrangement uses TRBV1 and TRBJ2-2; the table gives TRBD2 as D, unverified against the DNA. TRBV1 corresponds to a pseudogene. CDR3 length equals 17 residues. In DNA, the CDR3 is TGCACCAGCAGCCAAGATCTTGACCCTCGGGACACCGGGGAGCTGTTTTTT. This translates into CTSSQDLDPRDTGELFF.

V gene TRBV6-5 combines with J gene TRBJ1-2, with D possibly TRBD1 on 6 matching bases. Germline CDR1 is MNHEY and CDR2 is SVGAGI. V lost 2 bases to trimming and J lost 3 bases, with 13 bases between them. This CDR3 is built from 15 residues. The CDR3 reads CASSYHSTGDYGYTF. CDR3 coding DNA: TGTGCCAGCAGTTACCACTCGACAGGTGACTATGGCTACACCTTC.

This clone showed up just a few times. V is TRBV3-1 (or the pseudogene TRBV3-2) and J is TRBJ2-7; D unresolved. The V end lost 0 bases, the J end lost 3 bases, and 6 bases lay between the germline ends. Germline V lookup: CDR1 LGHDT, CDR2 YNNKEL (reference sequence). The CDR3 is made up of 13 amino acids. CDR3 loop: CASSQEAGYEQYF. In DNA form, the CDR3 reads TGTGCCAGCAGCCAAGAAGCCGGCTACGAGCAGTACTTC.

The gene calls are TRBV10-3 and TRBJ2-1; perhaps TRBD1 as D (5 bases). The CDR3 runs 12 residues. The germline V gene encodes CDR1 ENHRY and CDR2 SYGVKD. V was trimmed by 6 bases and J by 8 bases, leaving 11 bases between them. The CDR3 bases are TGTGCCATCAGGAACGAAGGGGATGAGCAGTTCTTC. It is translated as CAIRNEGDEQFF.

The rearrangement joins TRBV18 to TRBJ2-3; D is undetermined. The germline V and J ends were trimmed by 2 bases and 1 base, with 10 bases remaining between them. Germline V gene data show CDR1 as KGHSH and CDR2 as LQKENI. The CDR3 extends over 15 amino acids. CDR3 bases: TGTGCCAGCTCACCATACGAAGTCGGCACAGATACGCAGTATTTT. Encoded protein: CASSPYEVGTDTQYF.

This clone was seen more than once but under ten times. This rearrangement joins TRBV4-1 to TRBJ1-5; D not certain. Trimming cost V 3 bases and J 4 bases, with 7 bases left between them. CDR1 and CDR2 from the germline V gene are MGHRA and YSYEKL. This CDR3 has 13 amino acids. The CDR3 DNA follows: TGCGCCAGCAGCCAGGACCCGAATCAGCCCCAGCATTTT. It specifies CASSQDPNQPQHF.

The CDR3 is CASSTGQVSFSGANVLTF. For the CDR3, the DNA is TGTGCCAGCAGCACTGGACAGGTTTCCTTTTCTGGGGCCAACGTCCTGACTTTC. This rearrangement joins TRBV5-4 to TRBJ2-6, with TRBD1 identical over 7 bases. The CDR3 is 18 amino acids. Losses at the gene ends were 4 bases for V and 1 base for J; bases not matched to a gene: 11. Germline V gene sequence: CDR1 SGHNT, CDR2 YYREEE (reference sequence).

The chain couples TRBV18 to TRBJ1-5, with 9 bases lining up with TRBD1. Germline-derived CDR1 and CDR2 are KGHSH and LQKENI. The CDR3 has 14 amino acids. V lost 3 bases to trimming and J lost 7 bases; unmatched junction nucleotides: 4. The CDR3 region is CASSPGQGDQPQHF. CDR3 nucleotide sequence: TGTGCCAGCTCACCGGGACAGGGTGACCAGCCCCAGCATTTT. Combining the CDR3 with reference TRBV18 and TRBJ1-5 gives the whole variable domain NAGVMQNPRHLVRRRGQEARLRCSPMKGHSHVYWYRQLPEEGLKFMVYLQKENIIDESGMPKERFSAEFPKEGPSILRIQQVVRGDSAAYFCASSPGQGDQPQHFGDGTRLSIL.